Shown below are 15 T cell receptor beta chains from a single sample sequenced in a study of beta chain features in type 1 diabetes. The whole isolated RNA underwent reverse transcription, so sequencing captured expressed TCRB transcripts. Produced via immunoSEQ multiplex PCR; TCRdb's table is partial and in-frame only. The sample lists 450,000 to 600,000 clones; 30% were seen once. The material sequenced was naive CD4+ T cells from blood. The receptors here all came from a man aged 18 to 29 in good health.

The sample holds a few counts of this clone. The rearrangement joins TRBV21-1 to TRBJ2-1; the table's D gene call, TRBD1, was not cross checked with the DNA. TRBV21-1 corresponds to a pseudogene. The CDR3 is made up of 14 amino acids. CDR3 in amino acids: CASIYPTADVLEFF. The CDR3 DNA sequence: TGTGCCAGCATTTATCCTACAGCAGATGTTTTGGAGTTCTTC.

J is TRBJ2-7 and V is TRBV25-1, with a weak D call TRBD1 (6 bases). Per germline, CDR1 MGHDK and CDR2 SYGVNS. The CDR3 spans 14 residues. Between the trimmed V and J ends, which lost 5 bases and 3 bases, there was a span of 14 bases. The CDR3 protein is CASSPAGTHYEQYF. In DNA form, the CDR3 reads TGTGCCAGCAGTCCCGCCGGGACACACTACGAGCAGTACTTC.

This clone has a single count. The chain couples TRBV6-6 to TRBJ1-5; 8 bases map to TRBD1. CDR1 and CDR2 (germline): MNHNY, SVGAGI (reference sequence). J gave up 3 bases and V 8 bases, and 12 bases lay outside the gene matches. This CDR3 has 16 amino acids. CDR3 sequence (DNA): TGTGCCAGCGGACCTTGGACAGGGTCTTCCAATCAGCCCCAGCATTTT. It encodes CASGPWTGSSNQPQHF.

There are a few counts of this clone. The chain carries TRBV9 and TRBJ1-4; D not resolved. The CDR3 loop spans 12 amino acids. Trimming removed 5 bases at V and 5 bases at J, with 7 bases between. The germline CDR1 and CDR2 sequences are SGDLS and YYNGEE. The CDR3 here is CASSRVNEKLFF. The CDR3 region has the DNA TGTGCCAGCAGTCGTGTAAATGAAAAACTGTTTTTT. The full variable domain, rest sourced from reference TRBV9 and TRBJ1-4, is DSGVTQTPKHLITATGQRVTLRCSPRSGDLSVYWYQQSLDQGLQFLIQYYNGEERAKGNILERFSAQQFPDLHSELNLSSLELGDSALYFCASSRVNEKLFFGSGTQLSVL.

V is TRBV9 and J is TRBJ2-1, with 8 positions matching TRBD1. Germline assignment: CDR1 SGDLS and CDR2 YYNGEE. This CDR3 region has 15 residues. The J segment lost 8 bases and the V segment lost 6 bases, leaving 13 bases of the junction unmatched. The CDR3 loop is CASTPGQAPTHEQFF. CDR3 DNA sequence: TGTGCCAGCACCCCGGGACAGGCACCTACACATGAGCAGTTCTTC.

This clone has only a few counts. J is TRBJ2-1 and V is TRBV9, with TRBD2 matching over 9 bases. V lost 3 bases to trimming and J lost 4 bases; unmatched junction nucleotides: 11. The CDR3 is 17 residues long. Per the germline V gene, CDR1 is SGDLS and CDR2 is YYNGEE. In nucleotides, the CDR3 is TGTGCCAGCAGCGGGATGCTGCGGGGGGGAAGGTACAATGAGCAGTTCTTC. Amino acid sequence: CASSGMLRGGRYNEQFF.

The rearrangement joins TRBV15 to TRBJ2-1, with 14 bases that match TRBD2. CDR3 size: 16 residues. V lost 5 bases to trimming and J lost 6 bases; unmatched junction nucleotides: 6. Germline-derived CDR1 and CDR2 are LNHNV and YYDKDF (reference sequence). This CDR3 is CATSSGLAGASNEQFF. The CDR3 bases are TGTGCCACCAGCTCGGGACTAGCGGGAGCTAGCAATGAGCAGTTCTTC.

The rearrangement uses TRBV7-2 and TRBJ1-1, with D perhaps matching TRBD1 (6 bases). Germline V gene lookup returns CDR1 SGHTA and CDR2 FQGNSA. The CDR3 is made up of 15 amino acids. V was pared by 5 bases and J by 1 base, with 14 bases between. Here the CDR3 reads CASSAYGQRNTEAFF. The DNA of the CDR3 is TGTGCCAGCAGCGCCTACGGACAGAGGAACACTGAAGCTTTCTTT. The variable domain in full, completed from reference TRBV7-2 and TRBJ1-1, reads GAGVSQSPSNKVTEKGKDVELRCDPISGHTALYWYRQSLGQGLEFLIYFQGNSAPDKSGLPSDRFSAERTGGSVSTLTIQRTQQEDSAVYLCASSAYGQRNTEAFFGQGTRLTVV.

V is TRBV7-2 and J is TRBJ2-5; D gene ambiguous. Germline CDR1 and CDR2: SGHTA and FQGNSA. There are 12 residues in the CDR3. V was clipped by 4 bases and J by 3 bases, with 6 bases between them. CDR3 nucleotide sequence: TGTGCCAGCAGCTCGGCTAAAGAGACCCAGTACTTC. Protein sequence: CASSSAKETQYF.

This clone was seen more than once but under ten times. J is TRBJ2-7 and V is TRBV2; tentative D call: TRBD1 (5 bases). The germline gives CDR1 SNHLY, CDR2 FYNNEI. The V gene lost 7 bases and the J gene lost 0 bases, with 7 bases spanning the gap. This CDR3 region has 12 residues. The CDR3 DNA reads TGTGCCAGCAATCAGGGCTCCTACGAGCAGTACTTC. This encodes CASNQGSYEQYF.

The chain recombines TRBV7-6 with TRBJ2-7, with TRBD2 identical over 11 bases. The CDR3 is made up of 15 amino acids. The junction had 3 bases not matched to a gene; V was cut back by 5 bases and J by 0 bases. The germline CDR1 and CDR2 sequences are SGHVS and FNYEAQ. CDR3 protein: CASSPGLAASYEQYF. The CDR3 nucleotides read TGTGCCAGCAGCCCGGGACTAGCGGCCTCCTACGAGCAGTACTTC.

V gene TRBV5-1 combines with J gene TRBJ2-7, with no clear D. This CDR3 region has 14 residues. CDR1 SGHRS and CDR2 YFSETQ come from the germline V gene. V was shortened by 4 bases and J by 2 bases, with 13 bases between the two germline ends. The CDR3 sequence: CASSTGPTAYEQYF. The CDR3 DNA is TGCGCCAGCAGCACCGGGCCTACCGCCTACGAGCAGTACTTC. Complete variable domain (other parts from reference TRBV5-1 and TRBJ2-7): KAGVTQTPRYLIKTRGQQVTLSCSPISGHRSVSWYQQTPGQGLQFLFEYFSETQRNKGNFPGRFSGRQFSNSRSEMNVSTLELGDSALYLCASSTGPTAYEQYFGPGTRLTVT.

CDR3 DNA sequence: TGTGCCAGCGTGGAGCTTGAGACCCAGTACTTC. Translated: CASVELETQYF. The J gene is TRBJ2-5, the V gene TRBV2; D is ambiguous. Trimming left V 8 bases short and J 5 bases short, with 9 bases between. This CDR3 has 11 residues. CDR1 and CDR2 (germline): SNHLY, FYNNEI.

This chain joins TRBV7-2 and TRBJ2-2; D is ambiguous. V was trimmed by 1 base and J by 4 bases, leaving 7 bases between them. In germline, CDR1 is SGHTA, CDR2 FQGNSA. This CDR3 region has 14 residues. CDR3 nucleotide sequence: TGTGCCAGCAGCTTAGTCGTCTCCACCGGGGAGCTGTTTTTT. Translation gives CASSLVVSTGELFF.

This clone has only a few counts. Other DNA sequences in this specimen translate into the identical CDR3. The chain has TRBV29-1 and TRBJ2-3; no definite D call. V lost 6 bases and J lost 0, with 4 bases in between. The germline CDR1 and CDR2 sequences are SQVTM and ANQGSEA. The CDR3 is made up of 11 amino acids. CDR3 sequence (DNA): TGCAGCGTAAAGAGCACAGATACGCAGTATTTT. Translated, it gives CSVKSTDTQYF.